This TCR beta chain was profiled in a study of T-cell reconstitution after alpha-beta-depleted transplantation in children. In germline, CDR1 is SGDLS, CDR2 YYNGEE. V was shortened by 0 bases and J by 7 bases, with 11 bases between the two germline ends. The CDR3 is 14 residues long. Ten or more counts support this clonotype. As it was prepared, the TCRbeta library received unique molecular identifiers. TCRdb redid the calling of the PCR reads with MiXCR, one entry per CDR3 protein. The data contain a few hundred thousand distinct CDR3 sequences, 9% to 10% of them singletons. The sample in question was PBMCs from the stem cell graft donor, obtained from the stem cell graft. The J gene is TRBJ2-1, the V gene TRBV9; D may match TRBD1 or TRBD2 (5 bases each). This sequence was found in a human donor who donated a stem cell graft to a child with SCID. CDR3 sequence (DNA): TGTGCCAGCAGCGTAGGGGGGATTGGGAATGAGCAGTTCTTC. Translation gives CASSVGGIGNEQFF.